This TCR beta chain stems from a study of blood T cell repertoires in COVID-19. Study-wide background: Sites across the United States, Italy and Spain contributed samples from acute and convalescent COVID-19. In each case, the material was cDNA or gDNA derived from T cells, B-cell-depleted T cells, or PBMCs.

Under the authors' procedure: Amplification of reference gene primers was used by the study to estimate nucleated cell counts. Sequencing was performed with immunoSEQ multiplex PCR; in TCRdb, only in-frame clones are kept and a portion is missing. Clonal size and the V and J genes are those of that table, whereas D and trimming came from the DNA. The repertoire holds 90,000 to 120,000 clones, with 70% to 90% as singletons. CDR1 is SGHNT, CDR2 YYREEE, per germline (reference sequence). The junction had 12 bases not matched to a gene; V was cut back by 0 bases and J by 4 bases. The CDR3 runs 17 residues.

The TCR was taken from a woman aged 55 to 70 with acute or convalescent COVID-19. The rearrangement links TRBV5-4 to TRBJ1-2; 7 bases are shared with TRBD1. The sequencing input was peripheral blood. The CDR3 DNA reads TGTGCCAGCAGCTTGGGTCGAGAGGGGGCGCTACGCTATGGCTACACCTTC. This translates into CASSLGREGALRYGYTF.